The rows below give T cell receptor beta chains drawn from one sample of a study of T cells in Graves' hyperthyroidism and ophthalmopathy. TCRdb called the multiplex PCR reads again in MiXCR, with one record for every CDR3 protein. This sample yields 640,000 or so distinct CDR3 sequences, of which roughly 15% are seen a single time; 4% to 5.5% belongs to the top ten. Sequencing was carried out using blood. These TCRs come from a woman in her 40s with Graves' ophthalmopathy. The CDR3 runs from the conserved cysteine through the conserved F or W. The D gene is left open where the match is weak. Size tells how often a clone was seen (once, few, many) or the class of an expanded clone, and some rows leave it out.

clone size: many
V gene: TRBV11-3
D gene: .
J gene: TRBJ1-3
CDR3 length: 13
CDR3 DNA: TGTGCCAGCCGGGAGGACTCTGGAAACACCATATATTTT
CDR3 protein: CASREDSGNTIYF

clone size: .
V gene: TRBV7-9
D gene: .
J gene: TRBJ2-5
CDR3 length: 16
CDR3 DNA: TGTGCCAGCAGCCCCCAAGGGGTTCTTTCCCAAGAGACCCAGTACTTC
CDR3 protein: CASSPQGVLSQETQYF

clone size: .
V gene: TRBV11-2
D gene: .
J gene: TRBJ1-1
CDR3 length: 14
CDR3 DNA: TGTGCCAGCAGCTTAGGGGTGGTTAGCACTGAAGCTTTCTTT
CDR3 protein: CASSLGVVSTEAFF

clone size: many
V gene: TRBV27
D gene: .
J gene: TRBJ2-5
CDR3 length: 14
CDR3 DNA: TGTGCCAGCAGTTTATACGGAGGGCAAGAGACCCAGTACTTC
CDR3 protein: CASSLYGGQETQYF

clone size: few
V gene: TRBV25-1
D gene: TRBD2
J gene: TRBJ2-7
CDR3 length: 16
CDR3 DNA: TGTGCCAGCAGTGGGCCCCAGGCGGGAGTCGCCTACGAGCAGTACTTC
CDR3 protein: CASSGPQAGVAYEQYF

clone size: few
V gene: TRBV5-1
D gene: TRBD2
J gene: TRBJ2-5
CDR3 length: 16
CDR3 DNA: TGCGCCAGCAGTGAAGGACTAGCGGGGAACCAAGAGACCCAGTACTTC
CDR3 protein: CASSEGLAGNQETQYF

clone size: many
V gene: TRBV12-3/TRBV12-4
D gene: .
J gene: TRBJ2-7
CDR3 length: 14
CDR3 DNA: TGTGCCAGCAGCACCGGGACTGGAGGCTACGAGCAGTACTTC
CDR3 protein: CASSTGTGGYEQYF

clone size: many
V gene: TRBV7-2
D gene: TRBD1
J gene: TRBJ1-2
CDR3 length: 15
CDR3 DNA: TGTGCCAGCAGCTTAGGATTTTGGACAGGGGATGGCTACACCTTC
CDR3 protein: CASSLGFWTGDGYTF

clone size: many
V gene: TRBV7-8
D gene: TRBD2
J gene: TRBJ2-7
CDR3 length: 18
CDR3 DNA: TGTGCCAGCAGCGGTCGGGGGACTAGCGGGGAAGTATCCTACGAGCAGTACTTC
CDR3 protein: CASSGRGTSGEVSYEQYF

clone size: .
V gene: TRBV27
D gene: TRBD2
J gene: TRBJ2-7
CDR3 length: 16
CDR3 DNA: TGTGCCAGCAGTCCCTCAAGGACTAGCGGGACCTACGAGCAGTACTTC
CDR3 protein: CASSPSRTSGTYEQYF

clone size: many
V gene: TRBV12-3/TRBV12-4
D gene: .
J gene: TRBJ1-5
CDR3 length: 15
CDR3 DNA: TGTGCCAGCAGTTTAGTATTGGGGGTAGGTCAGCCCCAGCATTTT
CDR3 protein: CASSLVLGVGQPQHF

clone size: many
V gene: TRBV6-5
D gene: .
J gene: TRBJ1-1
CDR3 length: 11
CDR3 DNA: TGTGCCAGCAGAGTCAGGGCGGAAGCTTTCTTT
CDR3 protein: CASRVRAEAFF

clone size: many
V gene: TRBV24-1
D gene: TRBD1
J gene: TRBJ2-2
CDR3 length: 15
CDR3 DNA: TGTGCCACCAGTGGGACAGGGGCGAACACCGGGGAGCTGTTTTTT
CDR3 protein: CATSGTGANTGELFF

clone size: many
V gene: TRBV6-2/TRBV6-3
D gene: .
J gene: TRBJ2-2
CDR3 length: 14
CDR3 DNA: TGTGCCAGCAGTTCGCCTACCGGCTTGGGGGAGCTGTTTTTT
CDR3 protein: CASSSPTGLGELFF

clone size: few
V gene: TRBV30
D gene: .
J gene: TRBJ2-5
CDR3 length: 16
CDR3 DNA: TGTGCCTGGCGCGGGCAAGGGGCAGACCTAGGAGAGACCCAGTACTTC
CDR3 protein: CAWRGQGADLGETQYF

clone size: many
V gene: TRBV5-1
D gene: TRBD1
J gene: TRBJ1-2
CDR3 length: 15
CDR3 DNA: TGCGCCAGCAGCTTGGGGACAGGGTCTAACTATGGCTACACCTTC
CDR3 protein: CASSLGTGSNYGYTF

clone size: few
V gene: TRBV7-8
D gene: TRBD2
J gene: TRBJ2-5
CDR3 length: 14
CDR3 DNA: TGTGCCAGCAGCTTCGGACTAGCAGGTGGGACCCAGTACTTC
CDR3 protein: CASSFGLAGGTQYF

clone size: .
V gene: TRBV14
D gene: TRBD1
J gene: TRBJ2-5
CDR3 length: 15
CDR3 DNA: TGTGCCAGCAGCCTGGGAAACAGGGGAAGGGAGACCCAGTACTTC
CDR3 protein: CASSLGNRGRETQYF

clone size: many
V gene: TRBV24-1
D gene: TRBD1
J gene: TRBJ2-6
CDR3 length: 18
CDR3 DNA: TGTGCCACCAGTGATGCCCCGGGACAGGGGGCCGGGGCCAACGTCCTGACTTTC
CDR3 protein: CATSDAPGQGAGANVLTF

clone size: many
V gene: TRBV7-9
D gene: .
J gene: TRBJ2-7
CDR3 length: 15
CDR3 DNA: TGTGCCAGCAGCTTAGGGGCTACGGGGACCTACGAGCAGTACTTC
CDR3 protein: CASSLGATGTYEQYF

clone size: few
V gene: TRBV28
D gene: .
J gene: TRBJ2-7
CDR3 length: 11
CDR3 DNA: TGTGCCAGCGGCCCGCTAGACGAGCAGTACTTC
CDR3 protein: CASGPLDEQYF

clone size: few
V gene: TRBV3-1
D gene: TRBD1
J gene: TRBJ2-6
CDR3 length: 20
CDR3 DNA: TGTGCCAGCAGCCAGCCATTCGGGGACAGTCGCGAGGCCGGGGCCAACGTCCTGACTTTC
CDR3 protein: CASSQPFGDSREAGANVLTF

clone size: many
V gene: TRBV4-1
D gene: .
J gene: TRBJ2-7
CDR3 length: 15
CDR3 DNA: TGCGCCAGCAGCGAAGGACCAACACGAGGGTACGAGCAGTACTTC
CDR3 protein: CASSEGPTRGYEQYF

clone size: .
V gene: TRBV20-1
D gene: TRBD2
J gene: TRBJ2-7
CDR3 length: 15
CDR3 DNA: TGCAGTGCTAGAGGTCGAGGACTAGAATTTGCCGAGCAGTACTTC
CDR3 protein: CSARGRGLEFAEQYF

clone size: .
V gene: TRBV19
D gene: .
J gene: TRBJ1-1
CDR3 length: 10
CDR3 DNA: TGTGCCACCGGCAGGGGTGAAGCTTTCTTT
CDR3 protein: CATGRGEAFF

clone size: few
V gene: TRBV11-2
D gene: TRBD2
J gene: TRBJ2-5
CDR3 length: 18
CDR3 DNA: TGTGCCAGCAGCTTTCAACCGGGACTAGCGGGAGCCCCAGAGACCCAGTACTTC
CDR3 protein: CASSFQPGLAGAPETQYF

clone size: many
V gene: TRBV29-1
D gene: .
J gene: TRBJ2-5
CDR3 length: 12
CDR3 DNA: TGCAGCGTTGATCGGGGCGAAGAGACCCAGTACTTC
CDR3 protein: CSVDRGEETQYF

clone size: .
V gene: TRBV4-3
D gene: TRBD2
J gene: TRBJ2-2
CDR3 length: 16
CDR3 DNA: TGCGCCAGCAGCCAAGACCTTAGCGGGAGCACCGGGGAGCTGTTTTTT
CDR3 protein: CASSQDLSGSTGELFF

clone size: many
V gene: TRBV29-1
D gene: .
J gene: TRBJ1-2
CDR3 length: 12
CDR3 DNA: TGCAGCGTTGGGGACAATAGGCGGGGCTACACCTTC
CDR3 protein: CSVGDNRRGYTF

clone size: many
V gene: TRBV28
D gene: .
J gene: TRBJ1-2
CDR3 length: 14
CDR3 DNA: TGTGCCAGCAGTTTAGCTCGAGACAGCAATGGCTACACCTTC
CDR3 protein: CASSLARDSNGYTF

clone size: many
V gene: TRBV24-1
D gene: TRBD2
J gene: TRBJ2-7
CDR3 length: 16
CDR3 DNA: TGTGCCACCAGTGCCCCTTCTAGCGGGAGTATTTACGAGCAGTACTTC
CDR3 protein: CATSAPSSGSIYEQYF

clone size: many
V gene: TRBV2
D gene: TRBD1
J gene: TRBJ2-2
CDR3 length: 15
CDR3 DNA: TGTGCCAGCAGTGTTGGGACAGGGTACACCGGGGAGCTGTTTTTT
CDR3 protein: CASSVGTGYTGELFF

clone size: many
V gene: TRBV18
D gene: .
J gene: TRBJ1-5
CDR3 length: 14
CDR3 DNA: TGTGCCAGCTCACCAGGTGGGGGTTATCAGCCCCAGCATTTT
CDR3 protein: CASSPGGGYQPQHF

clone size: many
V gene: TRBV28
D gene: TRBD2
J gene: TRBJ2-7
CDR3 length: 14
CDR3 DNA: TGTGCCAGCCTCAACGGGGGGAGCTCCTACGAGCAGTACTTC
CDR3 protein: CASLNGGSSYEQYF

clone size: few
V gene: TRBV5-1
D gene: .
J gene: TRBJ1-2
CDR3 length: 14
CDR3 DNA: TGCGCCAGCAGCTTGTCCGTCTCAAACTATGGCTACACCTTC
CDR3 protein: CASSLSVSNYGYTF

clone size: .
V gene: TRBV7-8
D gene: .
J gene: TRBJ2-5
CDR3 length: 14
CDR3 DNA: TGTGCCAGCAGCTCCAGGGGTGTTGAAGAGACCCAGTACTTC
CDR3 protein: CASSSRGVEETQYF

clone size: many
V gene: TRBV9
D gene: .
J gene: TRBJ1-2
CDR3 length: 14
CDR3 DNA: TGTGCCAGCAGCCCTGAGACAGGTGTCTATGGCTACACCTTC
CDR3 protein: CASSPETGVYGYTF

clone size: many
V gene: TRBV28
D gene: .
J gene: TRBJ1-2
CDR3 length: 17
CDR3 DNA: TGTGCCAGCAGTTCCACCGGGACGGCGGGTTATAACTATGGCTACACCTTC
CDR3 protein: CASSSTGTAGYNYGYTF

clone size: many
V gene: TRBV28
D gene: TRBD1
J gene: TRBJ2-2
CDR3 length: 13
CDR3 DNA: TGTGCCAGCAGTTACAGGGGTTCCGGGGAGCTGTTTTTT
CDR3 protein: CASSYRGSGELFF

clone size: .
V gene: TRBV5-1
D gene: TRBD1
J gene: TRBJ2-5
CDR3 length: 15
CDR3 DNA: TGCGCCAGCAGCCCTGCCGGGACAGCACAAGAGACCCAGTACTTC
CDR3 protein: CASSPAGTAQETQYF

clone size: few
V gene: TRBV3-1
D gene: TRBD2
J gene: TRBJ2-5
CDR3 length: 16
CDR3 DNA: TGTGCCAGCAGCCAAAATTTAGCGGGAGTGGGGGAGACCCAGTACTTC
CDR3 protein: CASSQNLAGVGETQYF

clone size: .
V gene: TRBV5-1
D gene: .
J gene: TRBJ2-5
CDR3 length: 15
CDR3 DNA: TGCGCCAGCAGCTATCAGGGGCAGGATTCGGAGACCCAGTACTTC
CDR3 protein: CASSYQGQDSETQYF

clone size: .
V gene: TRBV30
D gene: .
J gene: TRBJ2-7
CDR3 length: 11
CDR3 DNA: TGTGCCTGGAAAGGGGGTTGGCGGCGGTACTTC
CDR3 protein: CAWKGGWRRYF

clone size: many
V gene: TRBV20-1
D gene: .
J gene: TRBJ1-2
CDR3 length: 12
CDR3 DNA: TGCAGTGCTAGACCACAGGCCTATGGCTACACCTTC
CDR3 protein: CSARPQAYGYTF

clone size: .
V gene: TRBV19
D gene: TRBD2
J gene: TRBJ2-1
CDR3 length: 16
CDR3 DNA: TGTGCCAGTAGTTTCCTTGGGGGGGGGTCGTACAATGAGCAGTTCTTC
CDR3 protein: CASSFLGGGSYNEQFF

clone size: many
V gene: TRBV12-3/TRBV12-4
D gene: .
J gene: TRBJ2-7
CDR3 length: 12
CDR3 DNA: TGTGCCAGCACTAAGACCTTGGGGAAGCAGTACTTC
CDR3 protein: CASTKTLGKQYF

clone size: .
V gene: TRBV12-3/TRBV12-4
D gene: .
J gene: TRBJ1-1
CDR3 length: 15
CDR3 DNA: TGTGCCAGCAGTTTAGATGGGGGTCGGAACACTGAAGCTTTCTTT
CDR3 protein: CASSLDGGRNTEAFF

clone size: .
V gene: TRBV29-1
D gene: .
J gene: TRBJ1-1
CDR3 length: 11
CDR3 DNA: TGCAGCGGGGCGGGGCCCACTGAAGCTTTCTTT
CDR3 protein: CSGAGPTEAFF

clone size: few
V gene: TRBV4-1
D gene: .
J gene: TRBJ2-7
CDR3 length: 19
CDR3 DNA: TGCGCCAGCAGCCAAGTACCGCCTTCCGGGACACCCGACCCCTACGAGCAGTACTTC
CDR3 protein: CASSQVPPSGTPDPYEQYF

clone size: .
V gene: TRBV20-1
D gene: TRBD2
J gene: TRBJ2-5
CDR3 length: 16
CDR3 DNA: TGCAGTGCTAGAGAGGGACTAGCGGGGGGACAAGAGACCCAGTACTTC
CDR3 protein: CSAREGLAGGQETQYF

clone size: many
V gene: TRBV12-3/TRBV12-4
D gene: .
J gene: TRBJ1-1
CDR3 length: 14
CDR3 DNA: TGTGCCAGCAGTTTCGAGGGCGTAGGCGCTGAAGCTTTCTTT
CDR3 protein: CASSFEGVGAEAFF

clone size: many
V gene: TRBV7-9
D gene: TRBD2
J gene: TRBJ2-7
CDR3 length: 13
CDR3 DNA: TGTGCCAGCAGCTGGGAGCAGGGAGGGGAGCAGTACTTC
CDR3 protein: CASSWEQGGEQYF

clone size: many
V gene: TRBV28
D gene: .
J gene: TRBJ2-7
CDR3 length: 14
CDR3 DNA: TGTGCCAGCAGTACTAACGGGGCCGGGACAAAGGATTACTTC
CDR3 protein: CASSTNGAGTKDYF